The rows below give T cell receptor beta chains drawn from one sample of a study of CD8 T cells in ankylosing spondylitis. Each CDR3 protein is one row after TCRdb ran MiXCR on the 5' RACE reads. The repertoire holds about 350,000 distinct CDR3 sequences, with more than 20% as singletons. Sequencing was done on a sample of blood, either unsorted or a sorted T cell fraction (not recorded which). The receptors shown here come from a male donor with ankylosing spondylitis or in good health (not recorded which). The CDR3 runs from the conserved cysteine through the conserved F or W. D genes are given only for firm matches. Clone size is stated in some rows and not others, as once, few, many or a class when expanded.

V	J	size	D	DNA	CDR3
TRBV9	TRBJ2-1	NA	TRBD1	TGTGCCAGCAGCGTAGAAAAGGGGGCGCGGAATGAGCAGTTCTTC	CASSVEKGARNEQFF
TRBV6-5	TRBJ2-1	NA	TRBD2	TGTGCCAGCAGTTACGGGACTAGCGGAGGGAATGAGCAGTTCTTC	CASSYGTSGGNEQFF
TRBV20-1	TRBJ2-5	many	TRBD2	TGCAGTGCTTCCAGACTAGCTGAGACCCAGTACTTC	CSASRLAETQYF
TRBV10-3	TRBJ2-2	NA	NA	TGTGCCATCAGTGAGATATGGACCGGGGAGCTGTTTTTT	CAISEIWTGELFF
TRBV5-1	TRBJ2-3	few	NA	TGCGCCAGCAGCATGGGGACGGGGCGAGATACGCAGTATTTT	CASSMGTGRDTQYF
TRBV12-3/TRBV12-4	TRBJ2-1	many	NA	TGTGCCAGCACGGAGGCCTCCCGGGAGCAGTTCTTC	CASTEASREQFF
TRBV12-3/TRBV12-4	TRBJ2-5	few	NA	TGTGCCAGCAGTTTAGCGTGGGCAGACGCAGAGACCCAGTACTTC	CASSLAWADAETQYF
TRBV3-1	TRBJ2-3	few	TRBD2	TGTGCCAGCAGCCAAGAAATTGGCGGGGGGGCCCTAGATACGCAGTATTTT	CASSQEIGGGALDTQYF
TRBV7-8	TRBJ2-7	NA	NA	TGTGCCAGCAGCTTGACCCGCGAGCAGTACTTC	CASSLTREQYF
TRBV6-1	TRBJ2-2	NA	TRBD1	TGTGCCAGCACCCTACTGGGGCAGGGGGCGAACACCGGGGAGCTGTTTTTT	CASTLLGQGANTGELFF
TRBV4-1	TRBJ2-5	few	NA	TGCGCCAGCAGCCCGCAGGGGCAAATGGGGGGGCGAGGGCAAGAGACCCAGTACTTC	CASSPQGQMGGRGQETQYF
TRBV12-3/TRBV12-4	TRBJ2-7	many	NA	TGTGCCAGCAGTTTTGGGGGACCCTACGAGCAGTACTTC	CASSFGGPYEQYF
TRBV6-5	TRBJ2-2	NA	NA	TGTGGCAGCAGTTACCGTCGGACCGGGGAGCTGTTTTTT	CGSSYRRTGELFF
TRBV12-3/TRBV12-4	TRBJ2-7	few	TRBD1	TGTGCCAGCAGTTACCTGAGTGGGACAGGGACAGAGCAGTACTTC	CASSYLSGTGTEQYF
TRBV3-1	TRBJ2-7	NA	TRBD2	TGTGCCAGCAGCCTGTTCGGGACTAGCGGGACCGACGACGAGCAGTACTTC	CASSLFGTSGTDDEQYF
TRBV28	TRBJ2-3	few	TRBD2	TGTGCCAGCAGCCCCGTCGAGCGGGGAAGCACAGATACGCAGTATTTT	CASSPVERGSTDTQYF